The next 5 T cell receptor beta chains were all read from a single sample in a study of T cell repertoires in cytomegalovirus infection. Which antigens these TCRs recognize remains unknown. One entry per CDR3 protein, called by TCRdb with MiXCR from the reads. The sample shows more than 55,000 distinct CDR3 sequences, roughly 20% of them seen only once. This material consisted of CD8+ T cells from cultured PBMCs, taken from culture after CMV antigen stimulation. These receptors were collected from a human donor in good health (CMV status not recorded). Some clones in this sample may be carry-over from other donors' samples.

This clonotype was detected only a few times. The CDR3 here is CASSCWGQPTCTDTQYF. The CDR3 DNA is TGTGCCAGCAGCTGCTGGGGACAGCCGACTTGCACAGATACGCAGTATTTT. The rearrangement joins TRBV12-3 or TRBV12-4 to TRBJ2-3; TRBD1 matches at 7 bases. V shed 6 bases, J shed 1 base, and the junction held 13 bases outside the gene matches. This CDR3 spans 17 amino acids.

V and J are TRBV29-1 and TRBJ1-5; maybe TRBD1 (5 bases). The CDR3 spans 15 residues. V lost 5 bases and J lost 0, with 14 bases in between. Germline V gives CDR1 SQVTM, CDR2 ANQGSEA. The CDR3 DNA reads TGCAGCGTTCTGGCAGGGTCCGATAGCAATCAGCCCCAGCATTTT. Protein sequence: CSVLAGSDSNQPQHF. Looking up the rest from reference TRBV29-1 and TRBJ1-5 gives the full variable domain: SAVISQKPSRDICQRGTSLTIQCQVDSQVTMMFWYRQQPGQSLTLIATANQGSEATYESGFVIDKFPISRPNLTFSTLTVSNMSPEDSSIYLCSVLAGSDSNQPQHFGDGTRLSIL.

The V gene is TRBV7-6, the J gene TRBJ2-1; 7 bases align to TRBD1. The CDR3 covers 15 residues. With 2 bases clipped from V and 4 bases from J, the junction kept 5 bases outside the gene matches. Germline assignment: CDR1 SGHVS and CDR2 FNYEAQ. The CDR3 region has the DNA TGTGCCAGCAGCTTATTATCGACAGGGTACAATGAGCAGTTCTTC. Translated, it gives CASSLLSTGYNEQFF.

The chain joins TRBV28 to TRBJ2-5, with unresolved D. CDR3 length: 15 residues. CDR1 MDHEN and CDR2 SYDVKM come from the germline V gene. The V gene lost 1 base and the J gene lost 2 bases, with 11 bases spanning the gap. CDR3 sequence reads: CASSLSMFGQETQYF. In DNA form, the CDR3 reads TGTGCCAGCAGTTTATCCATGTTCGGGCAAGAGACCCAGTACTTC.

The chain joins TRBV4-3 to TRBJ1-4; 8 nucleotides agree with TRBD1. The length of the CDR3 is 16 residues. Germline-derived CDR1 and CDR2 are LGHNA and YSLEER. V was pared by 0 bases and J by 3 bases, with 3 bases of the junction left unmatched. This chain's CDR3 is CASSQDEQGANEKLFF. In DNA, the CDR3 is TGCGCCAGCAGCCAAGATGAACAGGGGGCTAATGAAAAACTGTTTTTT.